The sequence of this TCR beta chain was determined in a study of control samples from healthy donors and cancer patients (TCRdb year 2020). The library was generated by the immunoSEQ multiplex PCR assay. TCRdb took this table from immuneACCESS and kept in-frame rearrangements with V and J called. Such tables lack part of the clones; where checked against another copy, unresolved V genes explain under half of the gap, and the rest is unexplained. Present in this sample are about 220,000 clones, 85% to 95% of which were seen just once. The top ten clones comprise about 1.6% of the sample. The CDR3 covers 13 residues, taking in both the cysteine and the phenylalanine. Of all the DNA, just the CDR3 is kept, 39 bases in frame from base 1. Between the V and J ends, shortened by 5 bases and 4 bases respectively, the junction contains 10 bases. Based on the germline V gene, the CDR1 and CDR2 sequences are SGHDT and YYEEEE.

Only a few counts were recorded for this clone. Its antigen is not yet known. No base quality information exists; no much larger clone differs at one position. Sequencing used blood. The chain couples TRBV5-6 to TRBJ1-5, with the D gene uncertain. This clonotype was obtained from a man aged 50 to 59 in good health. The sequence in DNA is TGTGCCAGCAGTCCACTGGGAAATCAGCCCCAGCATTTT. Its protein is CASSPLGNQPQHF.